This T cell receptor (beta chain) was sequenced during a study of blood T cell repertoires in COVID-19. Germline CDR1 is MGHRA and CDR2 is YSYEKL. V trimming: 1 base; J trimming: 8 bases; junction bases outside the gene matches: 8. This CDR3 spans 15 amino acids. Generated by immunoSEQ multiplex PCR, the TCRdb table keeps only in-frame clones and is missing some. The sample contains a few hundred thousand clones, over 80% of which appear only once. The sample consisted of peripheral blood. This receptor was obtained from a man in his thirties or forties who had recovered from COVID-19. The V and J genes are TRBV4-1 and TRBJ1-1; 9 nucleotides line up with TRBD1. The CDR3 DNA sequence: TGCGCCAGCAGCCAAGTGGCCGGGACAGGGAGGGAAGCTTTCTTT. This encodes CASSQVAGTGREAFF.